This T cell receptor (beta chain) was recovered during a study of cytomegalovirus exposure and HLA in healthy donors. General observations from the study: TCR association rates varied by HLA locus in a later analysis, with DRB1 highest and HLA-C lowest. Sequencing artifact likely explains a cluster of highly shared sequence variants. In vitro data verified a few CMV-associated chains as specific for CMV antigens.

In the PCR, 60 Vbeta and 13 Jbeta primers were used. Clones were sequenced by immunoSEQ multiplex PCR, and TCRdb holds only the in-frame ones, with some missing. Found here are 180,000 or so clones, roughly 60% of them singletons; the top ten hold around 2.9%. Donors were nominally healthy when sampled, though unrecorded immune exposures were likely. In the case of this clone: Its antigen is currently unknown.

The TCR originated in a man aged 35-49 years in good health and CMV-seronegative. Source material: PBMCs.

CDR3 residues: CASSQDVPRGVGAAGANVLTF. Here the CDR3 DNA reads TGCGCCAGCAGCCAAGATGTCCCCAGGGGGGTAGGGGCGGCTGGGGCCAACGTCCTGACTTTC. The gene calls are TRBV4-3 and TRBJ2-6, with a weak D call TRBD1 (7 bases). The ends were cut back, 0 bases at V and 2 bases at J, with 23 bases in the middle. Germline V gives CDR1 LGHNA, CDR2 YSLEER. The length of the CDR3 is 21 residues.